This TCR beta chain was recovered during a study of chemoradiotherapy in HPV16-positive cancers. Assay used: immunoSEQ multiplex PCR; TCRdb lists only in-frame clones, some missing. Of about 6,600 clones listed, roughly 80% are singletons. The CDR3 runs to 16 residues. The trim removed 1 base at V and 3 bases at J, leaving 6 bases unmatched. The germline gives CDR1 GTSNPN, CDR2 SVGIG (reference sequence). This sequence originates from a human donor with HPV-associated anogenital cancer. Here the sequenced sample was tumor tissue, taken from a patient who underwent chemoradiotherapy. The gene calls are TRBV30 and TRBJ1-5; 10 nucleotides line up with TRBD1. The CDR3: CAWSAVGQGNNQPQHF. The CDR3 DNA sequence: TGTGCCTGGAGTGCCGTGGGACAGGGGAACAATCAGCCCCAGCATTTT.